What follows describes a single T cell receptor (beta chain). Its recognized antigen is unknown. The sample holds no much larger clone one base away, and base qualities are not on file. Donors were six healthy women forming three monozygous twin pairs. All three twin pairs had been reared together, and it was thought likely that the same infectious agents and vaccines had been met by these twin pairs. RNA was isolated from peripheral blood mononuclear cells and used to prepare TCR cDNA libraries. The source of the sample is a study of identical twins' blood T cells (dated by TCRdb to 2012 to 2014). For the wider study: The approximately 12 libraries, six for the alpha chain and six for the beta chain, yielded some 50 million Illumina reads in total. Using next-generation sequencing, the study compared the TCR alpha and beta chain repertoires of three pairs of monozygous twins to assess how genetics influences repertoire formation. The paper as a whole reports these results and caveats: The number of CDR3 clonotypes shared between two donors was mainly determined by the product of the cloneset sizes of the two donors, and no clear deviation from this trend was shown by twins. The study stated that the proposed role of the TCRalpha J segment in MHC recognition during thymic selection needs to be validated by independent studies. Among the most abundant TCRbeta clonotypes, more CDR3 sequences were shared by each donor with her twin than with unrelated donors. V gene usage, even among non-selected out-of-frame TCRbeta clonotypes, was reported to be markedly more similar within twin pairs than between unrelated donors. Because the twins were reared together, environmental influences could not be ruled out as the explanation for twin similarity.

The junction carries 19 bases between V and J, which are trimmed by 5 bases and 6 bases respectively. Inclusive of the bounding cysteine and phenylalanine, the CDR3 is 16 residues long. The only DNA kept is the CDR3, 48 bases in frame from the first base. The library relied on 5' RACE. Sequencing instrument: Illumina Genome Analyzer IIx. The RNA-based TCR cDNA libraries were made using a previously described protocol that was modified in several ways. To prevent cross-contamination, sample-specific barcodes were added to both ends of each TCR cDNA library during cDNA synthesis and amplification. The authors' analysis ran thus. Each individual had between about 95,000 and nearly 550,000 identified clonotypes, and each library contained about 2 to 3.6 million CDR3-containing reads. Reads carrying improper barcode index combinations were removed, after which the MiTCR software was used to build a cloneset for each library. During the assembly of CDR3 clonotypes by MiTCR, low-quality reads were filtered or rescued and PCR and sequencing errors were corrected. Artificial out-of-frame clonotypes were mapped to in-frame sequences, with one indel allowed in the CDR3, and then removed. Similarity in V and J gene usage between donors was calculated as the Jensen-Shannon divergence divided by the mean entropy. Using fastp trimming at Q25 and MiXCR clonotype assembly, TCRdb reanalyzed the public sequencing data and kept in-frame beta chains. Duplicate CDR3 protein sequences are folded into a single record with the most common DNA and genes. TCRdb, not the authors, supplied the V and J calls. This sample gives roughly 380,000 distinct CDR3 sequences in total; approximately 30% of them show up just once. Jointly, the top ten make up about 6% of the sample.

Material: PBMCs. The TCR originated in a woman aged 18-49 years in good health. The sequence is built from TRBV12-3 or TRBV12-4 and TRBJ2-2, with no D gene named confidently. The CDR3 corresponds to CASSPEAWGSAGELFF. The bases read TGTGCCAGCAGTCCTGAAGCTTGGGGTTCCGCCGGGGAGCTGTTTTTT.